The rows below give T cell receptor beta chains drawn from one sample of a study of OX40 agonist ivuxolimab in advanced cancers. The protocol was immunoSEQ multiplex PCR, while the TCRdb copy is restricted to in-frame clones and leaves out a portion. The table has around 67,000 clones, around 84% seen once. Sample: CD4+ or CD8+ T cells sorted from blood, taken in a trial of the OX40 agonist ivuxolimab. Receptors originate from an adult with an advanced solid tumor such as melanoma, head and neck, liver or kidney cancer. Both conserved end residues are part of each CDR3. A D gene is named only where the DNA matches it firmly. Part of the rows lack a size; the others show once, few, many or a class for expanded clones.

V	J	D	size	CDR3	DNA
TRBV5-1	TRBJ2-5	-	once	CASSLLVSKETQYF	TGCGCCAGCAGCTTGTTGGTCAGTAAAGAGACCCAGTACTTC
TRBV2	TRBJ2-5	-	-	CASGASSGQETQYF	TGTGCCAGCGGAGCCTCAAGCGGCCAAGAGACCCAGTACTTC
TRBV18	TRBJ1-5	-	-	CASSPGQGGLNQPQHF	TGTGCCAGCTCACCGGGACAAGGAGGTTTGAATCAGCCCCAGCATTTT
TRBV5-6	TRBJ2-5	-	-	CASSLISGAETQYF	TGTGCCAGCAGCTTGATTTCCGGGGCAGAGACCCAGTACTTC
TRBV7-2	TRBJ2-7	-	few	CASSQGILYEQYF	TGTGCCAGCAGTCAGGGTATCCTCTACGAGCAGTACTTC
TRBV5-1	TRBJ2-1	-	-	CASSPTGYNEQFF	TGCGCCAGCAGCCCAACAGGGTACAATGAGCAGTTCTTC
TRBV6-1	TRBJ1-5	TRBD1	once	CASRGEGQYQPQHF	TGTGCCAGCAGGGGTGAGGGACAGTATCAGCCCCAGCATTTT
TRBV5-4	TRBJ1-1	-	-	CASSLGKGGFGEAFF	TGTGCCAGCAGCTTGGGGAAGGGTGGTTTCGGTGAAGCTTTCTTT
TRBV4-2	TRBJ2-3	-	-	CASSPIGTSTDTQYF	TGTGCCAGCAGCCCCATAGGGACTAGCACAGATACGCAGTATTTT
TRBV29-1	TRBJ2-7	-	-	CSLRGGGKTYEQYF	TGCAGCCTCCGCGGGGGCGGGAAAACCTACGAGCAGTACTTC
TRBV27	TRBJ2-7	TRBD1	-	CASARQGSSYEQYF	TGTGCCAGCGCTCGACAGGGTAGCTCCTACGAGCAGTACTTC
TRBV15	TRBJ2-5	-	-	CATSRDKSGWQETQYF	TGTGCCACCAGCAGAGATAAATCAGGGTGGCAAGAGACCCAGTACTTC
TRBV5-1	TRBJ2-1	-	-	CASSLVGGNEQFF	TGCGCCAGCAGCTTGGTTGGAGGAAATGAGCAGTTCTTC
TRBV2	TRBJ2-2	-	-	CASSRQTNTGELFF	TGTGCCAGCAGCCGACAGACGAACACCGGGGAGCTGTTTTTT
TRBV7-2	TRBJ1-4	-	-	CASSFSQGTTNEKLFF	TGTGCCAGCAGCTTTTCCCAGGGTACAACTAATGAAAAACTGTTTTTT
TRBV6-1	TRBJ2-1	TRBD2	few	CASSERTSGAYNEQFF	TGTGCCAGCAGTGAGAGAACTAGCGGGGCCTACAATGAGCAGTTCTTC
TRBV5-5	TRBJ2-1	TRBD1	-	CASTPGTGDNEQFF	TGTGCCAGCACCCCTGGGACAGGGGACAATGAGCAGTTCTTC
TRBV30	TRBJ1-3	-	-	CARAGGATPSSGNTIYF	TGTGCCCGGGCGGGGGGGGCCACACCAAGCTCTGGAAACACCATATATTTT
TRBV18	TRBJ2-2	TRBD1	-	CASSPNRGAGELFF	TGTGCCAGCTCACCAAACAGGGGTGCCGGGGAGCTGTTTTTT
TRBV27	TRBJ2-7	TRBD1	-	CASSIRPGTGDYEQYF	TGTGCCAGCAGTATACGACCCGGGACAGGGGATTACGAGCAGTACTTC
TRBV28	TRBJ2-1	TRBD2	-	CASSFWRTSGSFDEQFF	TGTGCCAGCAGTTTTTGGAGGACTAGCGGGAGTTTCGATGAGCAGTTCTTC
TRBV10-3	TRBJ1-1	-	-	CATAGEGDTEAFF	TGTGCCACCGCAGGGGAGGGGGACACTGAAGCTTTCTTT
TRBV5-4	TRBJ2-6	-	once	CASSLAGAGANVLTF	TGTGCCAGCAGCTTGGCCGGGGCTGGGGCCAACGTCCTGACTTTC
TRBV15	TRBJ2-7	-	-	CATSRDAGDEQYF	TGTGCCACCAGCAGGGACGCGGGCGACGAGCAGTACTTC
TRBV11-2	TRBJ1-1	-	-	CASSLGTGYPANF	TGTGCCAGCAGCTTAGGAACGGGTTACCCGGCGAACTTT
TRBV6-6	TRBJ2-7	TRBD1	once	CASRDRGYEQYF	TGTGCCAGCAGGGACAGGGGTTACGAGCAGTACTTC
TRBV6-6	TRBJ2-7	-	-	CASSSTGSWEQYF	TGTGCCAGCAGTAGTACAGGGTCGTGGGAGCAGTACTTC
TRBV4-1	TRBJ2-7	TRBD2	-	CASSPLAGAYEQYF	TGCGCCAGCAGCCCCCTAGCGGGAGCCTACGAGCAGTACTTC
TRBV27	TRBJ2-3	TRBD2	-	CASSPRTSGGTDTQYF	TGTGCCAGCAGTCCGAGGACTAGCGGGGGCACAGATACGCAGTATTTT
TRBV6-5	TRBJ1-2	-	once	CASSYHPREGNYGYTF	TGTGCCAGCAGTTACCACCCCAGGGAGGGTAACTATGGCTACACCTTC
TRBV18	TRBJ2-5	TRBD2	-	CASSPFAAGGRETQYF	TGTGCCAGCTCACCATTCGCGGCGGGAGGAAGAGAGACCCAGTACTTC
TRBV19	TRBJ2-1	-	-	CASSEDAQWVF	TGTGCCAGTAGTGAGGATGCGCAGTGGGTCTTC
TRBV29-1	TRBJ2-5	TRBD1	-	CSGKDRGGQETQYF	TGCAGCGGCAAGGACAGGGGAGGTCAAGAGACCCAGTACTTC
TRBV2	TRBJ1-1	-	-	CASSDLENTEAFF	TGTGCCAGCAGTGATCTGGAGAACACTGAAGCTTTCTTT
TRBV4-1	TRBJ2-7	TRBD2	-	CASRRLAGDEEQYF	TGCGCCAGCAGACGACTAGCGGGAGATGAAGAGCAGTACTTC
TRBV28	TRBJ1-1	-	few	CASSLFAPGTEAFF	TGTGCCAGCAGTTTATTTGCCCCGGGGACTGAAGCTTTCTTT
TRBV7-2	TRBJ1-5	-	-	CASAALFDQPQHF	TGTGCCAGCGCTGCCCTATTCGATCAGCCCCAGCATTTT
TRBV5-1	TRBJ1-4	TRBD1	-	CASSLGGTGSEKLFF	TGCGCCAGCAGCTTGGGCGGGACAGGGTCTGAAAAACTGTTTTTT
TRBV7-6	TRBJ1-1	-	-	CASSVRENTEAFF	TGTGCCAGCAGCGTCCGGGAGAACACTGAAGCTTTCTTT
TRBV29-1	TRBJ2-1	TRBD2	once	CSAQDTGGSDEQFF	TGCAGCGCCCAGGACACGGGAGGAAGCGATGAGCAGTTCTTC
TRBV11-2	TRBJ2-1	TRBD1	-	CASSLRGTGGYNEQFF	TGTGCCAGCAGCCTCCGGGGGACAGGGGGATACAATGAGCAGTTCTTC
TRBV4-1	TRBJ1-5	TRBD1	many	CASSRQGHQPQHF	TGCGCCAGCAGCCGACAGGGGCATCAGCCCCAGCATTTT
TRBV28	TRBJ2-4	TRBD2	-	CASSVRLAGQSKNIQYF	TGTGCCAGCAGTGTCCGACTAGCGGGTCAATCCAAAAACATTCAGTACTTC
TRBV30	TRBJ2-2	-	-	CAWTGWAPRGELFF	TGTGCCTGGACGGGGTGGGCCCCCAGGGGGGAGCTGTTTTTT
TRBV7-3	TRBJ1-5	-	once	CASSLMGPGNQPQHF	TGTGCCAGCAGCTTAATGGGGCCTGGCAATCAGCCCCAGCATTTT
TRBV28	TRBJ1-5	-	few	CASITTGDDVSNQPQHF	TGTGCCAGCATAACGACAGGAGACGACGTTAGCAATCAGCCCCAGCATTTT
TRBV6-6	TRBJ2-5	TRBD2	-	CASSYRQGGDQETQYF	TGTGCCAGCAGTTACCGTCAGGGAGGGGACCAAGAGACCCAGTACTTC
TRBV2	TRBJ1-2	-	-	CASSEGGPNGYTF	TGTGCCAGCAGTGAAGGGGGTCCGAATGGCTACACCTTC
TRBV5-1	TRBJ2-7	-	-	CASSPDLSYEQYF	TGCGCCAGCAGCCCGGATTTATCCTACGAGCAGTACTTC
TRBV7-6	TRBJ2-1	-	-	CASSLGTRGSYNEQFF	TGTGCCAGCAGCTTAGGCACTAGAGGATCCTACAATGAGCAGTTCTTC
TRBV4-1	TRBJ1-2	-	-	CASSQDADSSYGYTF	TGCGCCAGCAGCCAAGATGCGGACAGTAGCTATGGCTACACCTTC
TRBV9	TRBJ2-3	-	-	CASSVGSNTDTQYF	TGTGCCAGCAGCGTAGGCTCCAACACAGATACGCAGTATTTT